This record concerns one T cell receptor (beta chain) sequence. What it binds is not known. The sample originates from a study of cytomegalovirus exposure and HLA in healthy donors. Findings of the study overall: The study listed 150 to 200 cytomegalovirus-associated TCR beta chains.

Generated by immunoSEQ multiplex PCR, the TCRdb table keeps only in-frame clones and is missing some. The sample holds about 130,000 clones, 90% to 97% seen once. In germline, CDR1 is SGHNT, CDR2 YYREEE (reference sequence). The V end lost 4 bases, the J end lost 1 base, and 14 bases lay between the germline ends. This CDR3 spans 15 amino acids. Sequenced input: PBMCs. The V and J genes are TRBV5-4 and TRBJ1-1; D perhaps matches TRBD1 (5 bases). The clonotype was recovered from a man aged 18-30 years in good health and CMV-seronegative. The CDR3 sequence: CASSDSGGTNTEAFF. CDR3 DNA: TGTGCCAGCAGCGATTCGGGGGGGACGAACACTGAAGCTTTCTTT. The whole variable domain, remainder taken from reference TRBV5-4 and TRBJ1-1, is ETGVTQSPTHLIKTRGQQVTLRCSSQSGHNTVSWYQQALGQGPQFIFQYYREEENGRGNFPPRFSGLQFPNYSSELNVNALELDDSALYLCASSDSGGTNTEAFFGQGTRLTVV.